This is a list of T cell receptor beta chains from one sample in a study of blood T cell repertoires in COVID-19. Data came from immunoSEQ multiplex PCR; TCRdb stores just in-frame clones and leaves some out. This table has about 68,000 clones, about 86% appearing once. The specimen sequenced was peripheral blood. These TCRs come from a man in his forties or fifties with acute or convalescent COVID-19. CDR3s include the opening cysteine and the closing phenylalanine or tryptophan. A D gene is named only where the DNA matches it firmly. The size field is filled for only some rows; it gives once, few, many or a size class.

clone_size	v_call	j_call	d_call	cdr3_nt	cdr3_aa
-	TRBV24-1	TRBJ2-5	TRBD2	TGTGCCACCAGTGGTAGCGGGGAGGAGACCCAGTACTTC	CATSGSGEETQYF
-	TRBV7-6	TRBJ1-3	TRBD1	TGTGCCAGCAGCTCCTGGACAGGGCTCTCTGGAAACACCATATATTTT	CASSSWTGLSGNTIYF
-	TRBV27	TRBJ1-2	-	TGTGCCAGCAGTTTATCCCCGGGCGGGTTTGGCTACACCTTC	CASSLSPGGFGYTF
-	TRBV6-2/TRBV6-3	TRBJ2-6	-	TGTGCCAGCAGTTATCTGTCTTGGACAGCCGGGGCCAACGTCCTGACTTTC	CASSYLSWTAGANVLTF
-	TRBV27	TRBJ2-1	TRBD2	TGTGCCAGCAGCCGGGGGGGGATAGTCTCCTACAATGAGCAGTTCTTC	CASSRGGIVSYNEQFF
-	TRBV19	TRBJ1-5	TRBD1	TGTGCCAGTAGGCCCGGGGACAGGGAGAGACAGCCCCAGCATTTT	CASRPGDRERQPQHF
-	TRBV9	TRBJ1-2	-	TGTGCCAGCAGCGCAAACCCCGGGACACAGTATGGCTACACCTTC	CASSANPGTQYGYTF
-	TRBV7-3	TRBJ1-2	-	TGTGCCAGCAGCTTAACTCCACAGGGCGGTGGCTACACCTTC	CASSLTPQGGGYTF
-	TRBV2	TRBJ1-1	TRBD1	TGTGCCAGCAGTGAAGCGCCGGTCCCGGGACAGGGGAATACTGAAGCTTTCTTT	CASSEAPVPGQGNTEAFF
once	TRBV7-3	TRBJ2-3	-	TGTGCCAGCAGCCCATCCGGGACAGATACGCAGTATTTT	CASSPSGTDTQYF
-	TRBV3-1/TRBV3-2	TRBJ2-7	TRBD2	TGTGCCAGCAGACAACTAGCGGGTAATACCTACGAGCAGTACTTC	CASRQLAGNTYEQYF
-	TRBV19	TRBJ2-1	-	TGTGCCAGTAGTGTCTCCCCCGGACAGAGCTCCTACAATGAGCAGTTCTTC	CASSVSPGQSSYNEQFF
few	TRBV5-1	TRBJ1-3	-	TGCGCCAGCAGCCCGGGTCCAAACGAGGCTACTGGAAACACCATATATTTT	CASSPGPNEATGNTIYF
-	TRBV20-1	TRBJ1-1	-	TGCAGTGCTAGTAGGGGGTGGAAGGACACTGAAGCTTTCTTT	CSASRGWKDTEAFF
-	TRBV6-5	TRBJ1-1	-	TGTGCCAGCAGTTACTCGGGGGGAGGGAACACTGAAGCTTTCTTT	CASSYSGGGNTEAFF